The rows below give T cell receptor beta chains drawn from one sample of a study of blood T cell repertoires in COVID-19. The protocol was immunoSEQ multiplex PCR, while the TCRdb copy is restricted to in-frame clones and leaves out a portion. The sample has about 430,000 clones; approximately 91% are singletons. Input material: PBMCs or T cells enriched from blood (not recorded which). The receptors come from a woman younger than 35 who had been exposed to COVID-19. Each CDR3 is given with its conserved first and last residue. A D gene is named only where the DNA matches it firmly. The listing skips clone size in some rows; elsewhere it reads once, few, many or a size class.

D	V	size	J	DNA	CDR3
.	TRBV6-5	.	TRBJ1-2	TGTGCCAGCAGTTTACAGGGTCCCATGTGGGGCTACACCTTC	CASSLQGPMWGYTF
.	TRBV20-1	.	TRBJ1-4	TGCAGTGCGAGTACAGGGAATGTTAATGAAAAACTGTTTTTT	CSASTGNVNEKLFF
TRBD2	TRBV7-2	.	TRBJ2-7	TGTGCCAGCAGCGAGTACACCCAACTAGCGGGGGACTCCTACGAGCAGTACTTC	CASSEYTQLAGDSYEQYF
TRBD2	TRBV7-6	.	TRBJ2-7	TGTGCCAGCAGCTTAGCGGGGACTAGCGGGGAGCAGTACTTC	CASSLAGTSGEQYF
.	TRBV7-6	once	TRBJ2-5	TGTGCCAGCAGCTTAGTTTCGTCGGAGACCCAGTACTTC	CASSLVSSETQYF
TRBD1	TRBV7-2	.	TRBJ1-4	TGTGCCAGCAGCGCAGGACAGGTTGCAACTAATGAAAAACTGTTTTTT	CASSAGQVATNEKLFF
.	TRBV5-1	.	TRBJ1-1	TGCGCCAGCAGCTTGGCCCAGGGCATGAACACTGAAGCTTTCTTT	CASSLAQGMNTEAFF
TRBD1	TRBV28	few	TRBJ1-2	TGTGCCAGCAGTCCCGTACAGGGGTACTATGGCTACACCTTC	CASSPVQGYYGYTF
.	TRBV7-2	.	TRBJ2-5	TGTGCCAGCAGCTTGGGACTTGGGCCTGGGGCCCAGTACTTC	CASSLGLGPGAQYF
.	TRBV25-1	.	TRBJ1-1	TGTGCCAGCAGTGAGTTAGGACAGTTGAACACTGAAGCTTTCTTT	CASSELGQLNTEAFF
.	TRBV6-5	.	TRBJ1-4	TGTGCCAGCAGTTACTCGGGGACCGGAGGGGAAAAACTGTTTTTT	CASSYSGTGGEKLFF
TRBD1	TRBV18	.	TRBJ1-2	TGTGCCAGCTCACCGGACAGGGGAAGCTATGGCTACACCTTC	CASSPDRGSYGYTF
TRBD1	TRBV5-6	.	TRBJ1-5	TGTGCCAGCAGCGGAACAGGGGGCAATCAGCCCCAGCATTTT	CASSGTGGNQPQHF
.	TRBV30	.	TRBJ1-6	TGTGCCTGGAGTCTCCAGAGGAATTCACCCCTCCACTTT	CAWSLQRNSPLHF
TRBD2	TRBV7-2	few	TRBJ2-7	TGTGCCAGCAGCACTAGCGGGCTTGTGACTAGCGGGAGTTTATACGAGCAGTACTTC	CASSTSGLVTSGSLYEQYF
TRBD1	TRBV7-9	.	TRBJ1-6	TGTGCCAGCAGCAAAACGGGGACAGCCATTCGTCCCCTCCACTTT	CASSKTGTAIRPLHF
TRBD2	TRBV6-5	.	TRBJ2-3	TGTGCCAGCAGTTACCGGGGACTAGCGGGAGCCGATACGCAGTATTTT	CASSYRGLAGADTQYF
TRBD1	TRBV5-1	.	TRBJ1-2	TGCGCCAGCAGCTACGGGACAGCTAACTATGGCTACACCTTC	CASSYGTANYGYTF
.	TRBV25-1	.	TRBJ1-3	TGTGCCAGCAGTGCGTCCCTCTCTGGAAACACCATATATTTT	CASSASLSGNTIYF
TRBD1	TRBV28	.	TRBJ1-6	TGTGCCAGCAGTTTATGGACAGGGGGTTCACCCCTCCACTTT	CASSLWTGGSPLHF
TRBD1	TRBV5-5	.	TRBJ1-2	TGTGCCAGCAGCCCCAGATGGACAGGAGCCGATGGCTACACCTTC	CASSPRWTGADGYTF
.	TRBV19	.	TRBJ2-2	TGTGCCAGTGACAGGTCTTTCGCCGGGGAGCTGTTTTTT	CASDRSFAGELFF
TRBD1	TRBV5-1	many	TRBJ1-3	TGCGCCAGCAGCTGGGGACAGCGTGGAAACACCATATATTTT	CASSWGQRGNTIYF
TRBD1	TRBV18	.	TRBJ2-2	TGTGCCAGCTCACCACCTTCATCACAGGGGACCGGGGAGCTGTTTTTT	CASSPPSSQGTGELFF
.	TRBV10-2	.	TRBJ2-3	TGCGCCAGCAGTCCGCAGGATACGCAGTATTTT	CASSPQDTQYF
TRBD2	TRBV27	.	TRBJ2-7	TGTGCCAGCAGTGATGGGACTAGCGGGGTCTACGAGCAGTACTTC	CASSDGTSGVYEQYF
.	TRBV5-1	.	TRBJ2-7	TGCGCCAGCTTCGTTATCCCCTACGAGCAGTACTTC	CASFVIPYEQYF
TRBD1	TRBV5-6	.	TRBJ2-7	TGTGCCAGCAGCCCCGGGACAGGGGCCTACGAGCAGTACTTC	CASSPGTGAYEQYF
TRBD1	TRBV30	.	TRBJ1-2	TGTGCCTGGAGTGGGGACAGGGCTAACTATGGCTACACCTTC	CAWSGDRANYGYTF
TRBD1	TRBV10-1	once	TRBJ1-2	TGCGCCAGCAGAGGACAGGATCAGTTGTCAGGTGGCTACACCTTC	CASRGQDQLSGGYTF
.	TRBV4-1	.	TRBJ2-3	TGCGCCAGCAGCCAACCGGGCACAGATACGCAGTATTTT	CASSQPGTDTQYF
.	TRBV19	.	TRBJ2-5	TGTGCCAGTAGTCCAGCCGGATCCGGGAAAGAGACCCAGTACTTC	CASSPAGSGKETQYF
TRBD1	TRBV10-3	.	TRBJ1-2	TGTGCCATCAGTGAGTCCAGGGCAGGGGGCCGGGATGGCTACACCTTC	CAISESRAGGRDGYTF
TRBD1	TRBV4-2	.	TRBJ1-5	TGTGCCAGCAGCCAAGATCAGACAGGGGGCTATCAGCCCCAGCATTTT	CASSQDQTGGYQPQHF
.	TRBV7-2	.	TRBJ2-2	TGTGCCAGCAGCGAGGACTTAGGCCTAGCGAACACCGGGGAGCTGTTTTTT	CASSEDLGLANTGELFF
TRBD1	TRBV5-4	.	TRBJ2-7	TGTGCCAGCAGCTTGGCCCCGGGACAGGAGACCACCTTCTACGAGCAGTACTTC	CASSLAPGQETTFYEQYF
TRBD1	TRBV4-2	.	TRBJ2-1	TGTGCCAGCAGCCACCCGGAGACAGGGTCGGATGAGCAGTTCTTC	CASSHPETGSDEQFF
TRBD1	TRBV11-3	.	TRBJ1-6	TGTGCCAGCAGCTTAGGGACAGGGGGTTTTTTTAATTCACCCCTCCACTTT	CASSLGTGGFFNSPLHF
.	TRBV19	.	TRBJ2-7	TGTGCCAGTAGTATCTGGGGGGGCAACGAGCAGTACTTC	CASSIWGGNEQYF
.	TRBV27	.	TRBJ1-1	TGTGCCAGCAGGACAGGGAACACTGAAGCTTTCTTT	CASRTGNTEAFF
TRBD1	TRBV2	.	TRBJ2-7	TGTGCCAGCACCACCTCTGGGCAGGGGGCGTCGGCCTACGAGCAGTACTTC	CASTTSGQGASAYEQYF
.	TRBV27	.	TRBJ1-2	TGTGCCAGCAGTGGGCTGGCAGACGATTCTAACTATGGCTACACCTTC	CASSGLADDSNYGYTF
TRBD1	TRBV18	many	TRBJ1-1	TGTGCCAGCTCACCGGGACAGGCGAACACTGAAGCTTTCTTT	CASSPGQANTEAFF
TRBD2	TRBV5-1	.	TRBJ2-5	TGCGCCAGCAGCTTGGGGACGGCTAGCGGAGAAGAGACCCAGTACTTC	CASSLGTASGEETQYF
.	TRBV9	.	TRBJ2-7	TGTGCCAGCAGCGTAGGGACTAACTACGAGCAGTACTTC	CASSVGTNYEQYF
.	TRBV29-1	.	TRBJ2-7	TGCAGCGTTGTTTCTCGCTACGAGCAGTACTTC	CSVVSRYEQYF
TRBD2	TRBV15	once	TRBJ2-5	TGTGCCACCAGCCTAGCGGGAGGGTCAGAGACCCAGTACTTC	CATSLAGGSETQYF
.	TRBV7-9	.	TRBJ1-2	TGTGCCAGCTCGTTCCGGGAGGCAGGGAACTATGGCTACACCTTC	CASSFREAGNYGYTF
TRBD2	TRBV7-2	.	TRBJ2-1	TGTGCCAGCACCCCGGGGGGGAGCTCCTACAATGAGCAGTTCTTC	CASTPGGSSYNEQFF
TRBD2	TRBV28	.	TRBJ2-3	TGTGCCAGCAGTTCCCACCGGGGGGGCGGGACAGATACGCAGTATTTT	CASSSHRGGGTDTQYF